The 22 T cell receptor beta chains presented below share a single source sample, sequenced in a study of breast tumors, draining lymph nodes, adjacent tissues. Axillary draining lymph nodes of breast cancer patients supplied the node samples. Each CDR3 protein gets one entry after TCRdb re-called the multiplex PCR reads with MiXCR. The sample lists 150,000 to 200,000 distinct CDR3 sequences; about 34% were seen once. Material for sequencing was axillary lymph node tissue. These receptor sequences come from a female donor with breast cancer. Some clones in this sample may be carry-over from other donors' samples.

This clonotype was seen at least ten times. J is TRBJ2-7 and V is TRBV20-1; TRBD1 might be the D (6 bases). CDR3 size: 12 residues. The V and J ends lost 6 bases and 4 bases respectively, with 13 bases between them. Germline CDR1 DFQATT, CDR2 SNEGSKA (reference sequence). For the CDR3, the DNA is TGCAGTGCAACTGCGACAGGTTACGAGCAGTACTTC. It codes for CSATATGYEQYF.

This clonotype was seen many times. The V and J genes are TRBV28 and TRBJ1-2, with a weak D call TRBD1 (5 bases). The CDR3 has 16 residues. Trimming stripped 5 bases from V and 5 bases from J, with 21 bases between. The germline gives CDR1 MDHEN, CDR2 SYDVKM. CDR3 region: CASSLGPVRTRYGYTF. The CDR3 DNA is TGTGCCAGCAGTCTGGGCCCAGTCAGGACAAGATATGGCTACACCTTC.

This clonotype occurred many times. CDR3 nucleotide sequence: TGTGCCAGCAGTGAGTTGTTTTCTAGCACAGATACGCAGTATTTT. Translating gives CASSELFSSTDTQYF. The rearrangement links TRBV2 to TRBJ2-3; D is unresolved. This CDR3 has 15 amino acids. Germline V lookup: CDR1 SNHLY, CDR2 FYNNEI. With 3 bases removed from V and 0 bases from J, the gap between germline ends came to 10 bases.

Remarks on this clonotype: The junction differs from germline at one of its ends, possibly a read error. V gene TRBV27 combines with J gene TRBJ2-3; 8 positions match TRBD1. Germline CDR1 MNHEY, CDR2 SMNVEV (reference sequence). The CDR3 runs 14 residues. The CDR3 spells CASSSGQGAVAQYF. The CDR3 DNA sequence: TGTGCCAGCAGTTCAGGACAGGGAGCCGTAGCGCAGTACTTT.

As for this clonotype: A read error may produce the germline difference seen at one junction end. The chain has TRBV19 and TRBJ2-5; D is possibly TRBD1 or TRBD2 (5 bases each). Germline CDR1 is LNHDA and CDR2 is SQIVND (reference sequence). The CDR3 totals 13 residues. CDR3: CASSIDWGWTQDF. CDR3 in DNA: TGTGCCAGTAGTATAGATTGGGGGTGGACCCAGGACTTC.

There are many counts of this clonotype. V usage is TRBV18 and J usage is TRBJ2-3; the match to TRBD2 covers 10 bases. This CDR3 is built from 16 residues. The junction had 3 bases not matched to a gene; V was cut back by 3 bases and J by 0 bases. CDR1 KGHSH and CDR2 LQKENI come from the germline V gene. CDR3 loop: CASSPIAGGSTDTQYF. CDR3 sequence (DNA): TGTGCCAGCTCACCCATAGCGGGGGGTAGCACAGATACGCAGTATTTT.

This clonotype showed up many times. The rearrangement links TRBV28 to TRBJ2-5; 13 nucleotides line up with TRBD2. CDR1 MDHEN and CDR2 SYDVKM come from the germline V gene. The CDR3 sequence is 15 residues long. The trim removed 6 bases at V and 4 bases at J, leaving 5 bases unmatched. As DNA, the CDR3 is TGTGCCAGCAGACTAGCGGGGGGGCGGGGAGAGACCCAGTACTTC. As protein: CASRLAGGRGETQYF.

This clonotype was counted only a few times. The genes are TRBV28 and TRBJ2-2, with D maybe TRBD2 (6 bases). Looked up from germline, CDR1 is MDHEN and CDR2 is SYDVKM. V shed 7 bases and J shed 1 base, with 13 bases lying between them. There are 15 residues in the CDR3. The CDR3 protein is CASKAGLWNTGELFF. For the CDR3, the DNA is TGTGCCAGCAAAGCGGGTTTATGGAACACCGGGGAGCTGTTTTTT.

This clonotype was found many times. The gene calls are TRBV27 and TRBJ2-7; no firm D call. CDR1 is MNHEY and CDR2 is SMNVEV in the germline V gene (reference sequence). This CDR3 region has 13 residues. Trimming removed 4 bases from V and 6 bases from J, with 13 bases in between. CDR3 sequence reads: CASSWGIRGEQYF. The CDR3 DNA follows: TGTGCCAGCAGTTGGGGTATTCGTGGCGAGCAGTACTTC.

This clonotype showed up many times. J is TRBJ2-7 and V is TRBV30, with a tentative D call TRBD1 (5 bases). The CDR3 is 13 amino acids. V lost 3 bases and J lost 2, with 11 bases in between. The V gene's germline CDR1 is GTSNPN and CDR2 SVGIG (reference sequence). The CDR3 here is CAWSVAGTYEQYF. DNA for the CDR3: TGTGCCTGGAGCGTGGCAGGGACCTACGAGCAGTACTTC.

This clonotype appeared many times. This chain uses TRBV11-2 with TRBJ2-5, with 7 bases identical to TRBD1. The CDR3 extends over 15 amino acids. CDR1 SGHAT and CDR2 FQNNGV come from the germline V gene. The V and J ends lost 2 bases and 5 bases, in that order; junction bases with no gene match: 8. The CDR3 reads CASSLWGQFGETQYF. The CDR3 DNA is TGTGCCAGCAGCTTATGGGGACAGTTCGGGGAGACCCAGTACTTC.

This clonotype was recorded only once. A read error may account for a junction end that differs from germline. The chain uses TRBV19 and TRBJ2-5, with D uncertain. The length of the CDR3 is 12 residues. CDR1 and CDR2 (germline): LNHDA, SQIVND (reference sequence). The CDR3 loop is CASYKCPETPYF. Here the CDR3 DNA reads TGTGCCAGTTATAAATGCCCAGAGACCCCGTACTTC.

This clonotype was detected ten times or more. The V and J genes are TRBV11-3 and TRBJ2-3; 8 bases map to TRBD1. This CDR3 comprises 14 residues. The germline CDR1 and CDR2 sequences are SGHNT and YENEEA. The V segment lost 5 bases and the J segment 5 bases; nucleotides outside the gene matches: 6. The CDR3 DNA follows: TGTGCCAGCAGCGAGGACAGGGCGGGAGATACGCAGTATTTT. Residues: CASSEDRAGDTQYF.

The table lists this clonotype with many counts. The V call is TRBV18, the J call TRBJ1-4; a possible D gene is TRBD1 (6 bases). Germline CDR1 reads KGHSH; CDR2 reads LQKENI. V was cut by 3 bases and J by 8 bases, with 16 bases left in between. The CDR3 is made up of 15 amino acids. The CDR3 spells CASSPTTGTGEKLFF. The CDR3 DNA follows: TGTGCCAGCTCACCTACCACAGGGACGGGGGAAAAACTGTTTTTT.

V gene TRBV4-1 combines with J gene TRBJ2-2; D call uncertain. CDR3 length: 12 amino acids. Germline assignment: CDR1 MGHRA and CDR2 YSYEKL. Trimming pared 1 base from V and 8 bases from J, leaving 5 bases between. The CDR3 is CASSQVLGELFF. Here the CDR3 DNA reads TGCGCCAGCAGCCAAGTTCTTGGGGAGCTGTTTTTT.

This clonotype has ten or more counts. The chain couples TRBV6-1 to TRBJ2-1, with 9 bases fitting TRBD1. The CDR3 contains 12 residues. Trimming cost V 6 bases and J 10 bases; bases outside gene matches: 4. The germline gives CDR1 MNHNS, CDR2 SASEGT. DNA for the CDR3: TGTGCCAGCAGAGATACAGGGGGCGAGCAGTTCTTC. It is translated as CASRDTGGEQFF.

The table lists this clonotype with a few counts. In DNA form, the CDR3 reads TGTGCCAGCAGTCGGGCCGGGACTGAAGCTTTCTTT. This translates into CASSRAGTEAFF. The genes are TRBV7-2 and TRBJ1-1; D is unresolved. This CDR3 spans 12 amino acids. Per germline, CDR1 SGHTA and CDR2 FQGNSA. V was pared by 6 bases and J by 5 bases, with 10 bases between.

This clonotype came up once. The gene calls are TRBV7-2 and TRBJ2-2, with D uncertain. The CDR3 consists of 12 residues. Germline V CDR1 and CDR2: SGHTA, FQGNSA. Trimming cost V 7 bases and J 8 bases, with 11 bases left between them. For the CDR3, the DNA is TGTGCCAGCACACCTGAGGCAGGGGAGCTGTTTTTT. Protein: CASTPEAGELFF.

This clonotype was recorded at least ten times. V is TRBV11-2 and J is TRBJ2-1, with D uncertain. CDR1 and CDR2 (germline): SGHAT, FQNNGV. The length of the CDR3 is 21 residues. Trimming removed 1 base at V and 0 bases at J, with 25 bases between. The CDR3 protein is CASSLASSSLWTLSSYNEQFF. The CDR3 DNA reads as TGTGCCAGCAGCTTAGCATCATCGTCCCTCTGGACCCTCTCCTCCTACAATGAGCAGTTCTTC.

This clonotype was detected ten times or more. The CDR3 loop reads CASTPRDRGSGANVLTF. The DNA for the CDR3 is TGTGCCAGTACTCCCCGGGACAGGGGTTCTGGGGCCAACGTCCTGACTTTC. J is TRBJ2-6 and V is TRBV19; 10 nucleotides agree with TRBD1. Looked up from germline, CDR1 is LNHDA and CDR2 is SQIVND (reference sequence). V was clipped by 7 bases and J by 1 base; unmatched bases: 7. The CDR3 consists of 17 residues.

The table lists this clonotype with many counts. This sequence joins TRBV20-1 and TRBJ1-5, with 10 nucleotides matching TRBD1. The CDR3 is 15 amino acids. Trimming cost V 3 bases and J 2 bases; bases outside gene matches: 4. The germline V gene has CDR1 DFQATT and CDR2 SNEGSKA (reference sequence). CDR3 coding DNA: TGCAGTGCTAGGGGGGACAGGGGTCGCAATCAGCCCCAGCATTTT. It translates to CSARGDRGRNQPQHF.

There are many counts of this clonotype. The CDR3: CASSSAGEQYF. CDR3 nucleotide sequence: TGTGCCAGTAGTTCGGCGGGCGAGCAGTACTTC. The chain links TRBV19 to TRBJ2-7; D perhaps matches TRBD2 (5 bases). The germline V gene encodes CDR1 LNHDA and CDR2 SQIVND (reference sequence). The V end lost 5 bases, the J end lost 6 bases, and 8 bases lay between the germline ends. This CDR3 region has 11 residues.